The source of this TCR beta chain is a study of blood T cell repertoires in COVID-19. Study in general: PBMCs, B-cell-depleted T cells, or T cells were the source of the cDNA or gDNA that made up the material.

The length of the CDR3 is 17 residues. V trimming: 3 bases; J trimming: 5 bases; junction bases outside the gene matches: 9. In germline, CDR1 is SGDLS, CDR2 YYNGEE. Per the original data handling: How many nucleated cells were present was estimated from reference gene primer amplification. Profiling relied on immunoSEQ multiplex PCR, and the TCRdb table lists in-frame clones only, not all of them. V and J calls and clone size are given by that table; D and trimming were obtained from the DNA. The sample carries approximately 160,000 clones, around 80% recorded once. This chain joins TRBV9 and TRBJ2-2; 11 bases fit TRBD2. Sequencing input: peripheral blood. The sequence was obtained from a man in his sixties with active or convalescent COVID-19. The CDR3 loop is CASSATSGSFQTGELFF. As DNA, the CDR3 is TGTGCCAGCAGCGCCACTAGCGGGAGTTTCCAAACCGGGGAGCTGTTTTTT.